This T cell receptor beta chain emerged from a study of cytomegalovirus exposure and HLA in healthy donors. Findings and caveats of the study: Upon later analysis, HLA-associated TCR beta chains proved more clonally expanded than other, equally common chains.

This clone came up once. The antigen remains unidentified. The primer mix had 60 Vbeta and 13 Jbeta primers. Using immunoSEQ multiplex PCR, the repertoire was profiled, and TCRdb retains in-frame clones only, with some absent. Of 250,000 or so clones detected, 85% to 90% appear once; the ten largest clones hold about 1.2%. The germline CDR1 and CDR2 sequences are WNHNN and SYGVQD (reference sequence). The CDR3 totals 15 residues. Trimming pared 5 bases from V and 0 bases from J, leaving 12 bases between. Sample: PBMCs. The V call is TRBV10-1, the J call TRBJ2-3; D may be TRBD2 (5 bases). This clonotype was sampled from a human donor in good health. This chain's CDR3 is CASSHGRTSTDTQYF. The CDR3 region has the DNA TGCGCCAGCAGTCATGGCCGGACTAGCACAGATACGCAGTATTTT.